This is a list of T cell receptor beta chains from one sample in a study of technical replicates of blood from a handful of donors. The protocol was immunoSEQ multiplex PCR, while the TCRdb copy is restricted to in-frame clones and leaves out a portion. This sample carries roughly 71,000 clones, just under 95% of them seen once, and the ten largest clones take approximately 0.36%. The sample was T cells isolated from PBMCs. The source of these receptors is a human donor in good health. The CDR3 runs from the conserved cysteine through the conserved F or W. A D gene is named only where the DNA matches it firmly. A clone size is listed for some rows: how often the clone was seen (once, few, many), or a class if it is expanded.

j_gene: TRBJ2-7
d_gene: TRBD2
abundance: -
len: 15
v_gene: TRBV5-1
CDR3aa: CASSLEPGLAYEQYF
CDR3nt: TGCGCCAGCAGCTTGGAACCGGGACTAGCGTACGAGCAGTACTTC

j_gene: TRBJ2-1
d_gene: TRBD2
abundance: -
len: 16
v_gene: TRBV9
CDR3aa: CASSVSSGGFYNEQFF
CDR3nt: TGTGCCAGCAGCGTGTCATCGGGGGGGTTCTACAATGAGCAGTTCTTC

j_gene: TRBJ1-1
d_gene: -
abundance: -
len: 13
v_gene: TRBV9
CDR3aa: CASSVGHDTEAFF
CDR3nt: TGTGCCAGCAGCGTAGGGCATGACACTGAAGCTTTCTTT

j_gene: TRBJ2-1
d_gene: TRBD2
abundance: -
len: 15
v_gene: TRBV5-1
CDR3aa: CASSSMLAGKNEQFF
CDR3nt: TGCGCCAGCAGCTCAATGCTAGCGGGGAAGAATGAGCAGTTCTTC

j_gene: TRBJ2-5
d_gene: TRBD2
abundance: -
len: 16
v_gene: TRBV4-1
CDR3aa: CASGNGLAGRWETQYF
CDR3nt: TGCGCCAGCGGCAATGGACTAGCGGGAAGGTGGGAGACCCAGTACTTC

j_gene: TRBJ1-5
d_gene: TRBD1
abundance: -
len: 15
v_gene: TRBV5-4
CDR3aa: CASSLGTGSNQPQHF
CDR3nt: TGTGCCAGCAGCTTGGGGACAGGCAGTAATCAGCCCCAGCATTTT

j_gene: TRBJ2-7
d_gene: TRBD1
abundance: -
len: 12
v_gene: TRBV30
CDR3aa: CAWSVQGDEQYF
CDR3nt: TGTGCCTGGAGTGTACAGGGGGACGAGCAGTACTTC

j_gene: TRBJ1-5
d_gene: TRBD1
abundance: -
len: 15
v_gene: TRBV7-8
CDR3aa: CASSSDRRGNQPQHF
CDR3nt: TGTGCCAGCAGCTCGGACAGGAGAGGCAATCAGCCCCAGCATTTT

j_gene: TRBJ1-5
d_gene: -
abundance: -
len: 18
v_gene: TRBV6-1
CDR3aa: CASSVPLNEDRRNQPQHF
CDR3nt: TGTGCCAGCAGTGTTCCCCTAAACGAAGACAGACGCAATCAGCCCCAGCATTTT

j_gene: TRBJ2-1
d_gene: -
abundance: -
len: 14
v_gene: TRBV5-8
CDR3aa: CASSFHTGFGEQFF
CDR3nt: TGTGCCAGCAGCTTCCATACAGGGTTTGGTGAGCAGTTCTTC

j_gene: TRBJ1-1
d_gene: -
abundance: -
len: 13
v_gene: TRBV27
CDR3aa: CASSPRGSTEAFF
CDR3nt: TGTGCCAGCAGTCCGCGAGGAAGCACTGAAGCTTTCTTT

j_gene: TRBJ2-2
d_gene: TRBD2
abundance: once
len: 16
v_gene: TRBV7-3
CDR3aa: CASSPLAGAHTGELFF
CDR3nt: TGTGCCAGCAGCCCTTTGGCGGGAGCTCACACCGGGGAGCTGTTTTTT

j_gene: TRBJ2-3
d_gene: -
abundance: -
len: 14
v_gene: TRBV4-3
CDR3aa: CASSQEDRVDTQYF
CDR3nt: TGCGCCAGCAGCCAAGAAGACCGGGTGGATACGCAGTATTTT